This TCR beta chain comes out of a study of Ad26.COV2.S vaccination and SARS-CoV-2 variants. Study-wide background: Intramuscularly, Ad26.COV2.S was given either once or twice, 56 days apart.

In regard to this clone: Its target is not known.

Treatment given: around 19 received Ad26.COV2.S at low or high dose, single or two shots; 5 received placebo; per-sample allocation not given. Following the first vaccine or placebo injection, samples were taken on day 63. In Boston, the donor was an adult between 18-55 years of age. Germline assignment: CDR1 MRHNA and CDR2 SNTAGT. V was trimmed by 0 bases and J by 8 bases, leaving 7 bases between them. The CDR3 loop spans 13 amino acids. Only in-frame clones appear in the TCRdb table, and some are missing; sequencing was by immunoSEQ multiplex PCR. The repertoire has over 300,000 clones, 83% of them found once; the top ten carry about 8%. General observations from the study: Substantial post-vaccination breadth of spike-specific CD8+ and CD4+ T cell responses was reported.

V usage is TRBV6-4 and J usage is TRBJ1-4; the D is unclear. Material: peripheral blood, obtained in a trial of Ad26.COV2.S vaccine versus placebo. The TCR sequence derives from a person aged 18-65 years who received the Ad26.COV2.S COVID-19 vaccine or a placebo. CDR3 region: CASSDSNGEKLFF. CDR3 bases: TGTGCCAGCAGTGACTCGAACGGGGAAAAACTGTTTTTT.